This TCR beta chain was observed in a study of T cells in Graves' hyperthyroidism and ophthalmopathy. General study results and limits: Prediction of ophthalmopathy progression came a median around 7.1 months pre-onset. The blood repertoire included most of the expanded thyroid clonotypes above 0.001.

This clonotype was counted many times. Its specificity is not known. Authors of the study amplified TCR beta CDR3 regions from RNA transcripts. Researchers ran a first-round RT-PCR on the TCR CDR3 using the HTBI primer set. One entry per CDR3 protein, called by TCRdb with MiXCR from the multiplex PCR reads. The sample carries a few hundred thousand distinct CDR3 sequences, about an eighth recorded once. Uncontrolled infection, other autoimmune disease, pregnancy or lactation disqualified patients from enrolment. Cells are PBMCs isolated from roughly 10 ml of fresh blood. Material for sequencing was blood. This sequence was found in a middle-aged woman with Graves' ophthalmopathy.

The CDR3 reads CASSSAGHLKLREQYF. For the CDR3, the DNA is TGTGCCAGCAGCTCAGCGGGACACCTAAAACTCCGCGAGCAGTACTTC. This sequence joins TRBV11-2 and TRBJ2-7, with a weak D call TRBD2 (7 bases). The CDR3 loop spans 16 amino acids. V lost 4 bases and J 6 bases, leaving 22 bases between the germline ends. Germline V gives CDR1 SGHAT, CDR2 FQNNGV.